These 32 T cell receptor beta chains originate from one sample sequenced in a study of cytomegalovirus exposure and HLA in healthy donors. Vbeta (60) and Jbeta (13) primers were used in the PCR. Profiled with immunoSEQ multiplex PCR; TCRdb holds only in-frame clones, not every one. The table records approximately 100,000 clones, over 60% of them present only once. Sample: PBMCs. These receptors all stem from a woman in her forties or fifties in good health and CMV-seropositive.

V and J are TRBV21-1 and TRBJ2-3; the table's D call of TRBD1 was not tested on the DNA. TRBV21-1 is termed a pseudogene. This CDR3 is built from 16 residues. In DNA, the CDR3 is TGTGCCAGCAGCCCTCGGACAGGGGACTACACAGATACGCAGTATTTT. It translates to CASSPRTGDYTDTQYF.

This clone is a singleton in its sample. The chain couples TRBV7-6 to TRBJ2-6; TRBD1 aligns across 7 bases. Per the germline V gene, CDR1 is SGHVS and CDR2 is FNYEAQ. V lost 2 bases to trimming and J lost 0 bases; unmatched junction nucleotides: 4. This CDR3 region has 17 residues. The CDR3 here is CASSLRAGGSGANVLTF. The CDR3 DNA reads TGTGCCAGCAGCTTACGAGCAGGGGGCTCTGGGGCCAACGTCCTGACTTTC.

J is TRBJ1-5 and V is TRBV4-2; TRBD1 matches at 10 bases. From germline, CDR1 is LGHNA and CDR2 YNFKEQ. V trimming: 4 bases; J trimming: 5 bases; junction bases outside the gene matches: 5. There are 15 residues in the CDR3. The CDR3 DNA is TGTGCCAGCAGCCGGGACAGGGGTTCGGATCAGCCCCAGCATTTT. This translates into CASSRDRGSDQPQHF.

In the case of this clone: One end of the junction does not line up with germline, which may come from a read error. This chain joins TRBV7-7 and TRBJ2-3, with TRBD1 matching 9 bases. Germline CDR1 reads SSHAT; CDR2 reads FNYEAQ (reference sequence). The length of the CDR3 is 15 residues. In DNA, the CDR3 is TGTGCTAGCAGTAGGACAGGGGAGTCCACAGATACGCAGTATTTT. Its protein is CASSRTGESTDTQYF.

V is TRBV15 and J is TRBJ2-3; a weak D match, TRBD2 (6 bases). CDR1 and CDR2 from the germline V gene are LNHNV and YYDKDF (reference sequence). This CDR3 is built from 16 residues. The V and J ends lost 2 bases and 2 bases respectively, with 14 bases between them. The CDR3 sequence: CATSRSTRGTTDTQYF. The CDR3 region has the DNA TGTGCCACCAGCAGATCTACTCGGGGGACCACAGATACGCAGTATTTT.

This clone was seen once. The CDR3 spells CASSQRLLAEKNTGELFF. CDR3 DNA: TGCGCCAGCAGCCAACGGTTACTAGCGGAAAAGAACACCGGGGAGCTGTTTTTT. The chain couples TRBV4-3 to TRBJ2-2; 8 bases fit TRBD2. Germline V gene data show CDR1 as LGHNA and CDR2 as YSLEER. The CDR3 spans 18 residues. The V gene end was trimmed by 2 bases and the J gene end by 1 base; junction bases not matched to a gene: 9.

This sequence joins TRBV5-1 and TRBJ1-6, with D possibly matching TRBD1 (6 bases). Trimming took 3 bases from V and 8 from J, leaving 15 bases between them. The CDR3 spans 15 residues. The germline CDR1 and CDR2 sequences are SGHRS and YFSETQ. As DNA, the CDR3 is TGCGCCAGCAGCTCCATCGCCAGGGGAGATTCACCCCTCCACTTT. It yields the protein CASSSIARGDSPLHF.

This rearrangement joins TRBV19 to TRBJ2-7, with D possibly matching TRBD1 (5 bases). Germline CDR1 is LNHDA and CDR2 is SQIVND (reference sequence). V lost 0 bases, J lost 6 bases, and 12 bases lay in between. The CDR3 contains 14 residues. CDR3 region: CASSIDRWGSEQYF. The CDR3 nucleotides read TGTGCCAGTAGTATAGATCGTTGGGGCTCCGAGCAGTACTTC.

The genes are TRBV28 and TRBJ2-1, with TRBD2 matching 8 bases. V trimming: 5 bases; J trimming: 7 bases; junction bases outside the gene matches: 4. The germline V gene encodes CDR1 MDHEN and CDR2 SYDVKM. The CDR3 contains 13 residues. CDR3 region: CASSRGGFNEQFF. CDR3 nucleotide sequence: TGTGCCAGCAGTCGGGGGGGGTTTAATGAGCAGTTCTTC.

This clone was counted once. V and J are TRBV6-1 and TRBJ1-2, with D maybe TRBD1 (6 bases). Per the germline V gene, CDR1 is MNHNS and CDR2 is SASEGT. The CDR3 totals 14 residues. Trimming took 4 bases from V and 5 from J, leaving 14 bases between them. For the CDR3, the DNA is TGTGCCAGCAGTGCCTTCGGGACAACGTATGGCTACACCTTC. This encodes CASSAFGTTYGYTF.

Here the CDR3 DNA reads TGTGCCAGCAGCTTATCCCAGGGGGTGCCCCAGCATTTT. The encoded protein is CASSLSQGVPQHF. The rearrangement joins TRBV7-2 to TRBJ1-5, with 7 bases identical to TRBD1. Looked up from germline, CDR1 is SGHTA and CDR2 is FQGNSA. The CDR3 runs 13 residues. The V segment lost 2 bases and the J segment 9 bases; nucleotides outside the gene matches: 4.

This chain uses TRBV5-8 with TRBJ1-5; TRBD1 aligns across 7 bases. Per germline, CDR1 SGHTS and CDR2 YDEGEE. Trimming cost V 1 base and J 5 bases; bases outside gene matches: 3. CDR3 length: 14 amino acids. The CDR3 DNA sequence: TGTGCCAGCAGCTTGAGGCAGGGGGATCAGCCCCAGCATTTT. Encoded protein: CASSLRQGDQPQHF. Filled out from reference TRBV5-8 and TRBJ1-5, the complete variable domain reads EAGVTQSPTHLIKTRGQQATLRCSPISGHTSVYWYQQALGLGLQFLLWYDEGEERNRGNFPPRFSGRQFPNYSSELNVNALELEDSALYLCASSLRQGDQPQHFGDGTRLSIL.

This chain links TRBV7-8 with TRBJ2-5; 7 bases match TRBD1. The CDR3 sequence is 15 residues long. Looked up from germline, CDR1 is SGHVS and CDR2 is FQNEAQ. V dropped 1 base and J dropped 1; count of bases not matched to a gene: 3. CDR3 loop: CASSLDRGSQETQYF. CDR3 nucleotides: TGTGCCAGCAGCTTAGACAGGGGTTCCCAAGAGACCCAGTACTTC.

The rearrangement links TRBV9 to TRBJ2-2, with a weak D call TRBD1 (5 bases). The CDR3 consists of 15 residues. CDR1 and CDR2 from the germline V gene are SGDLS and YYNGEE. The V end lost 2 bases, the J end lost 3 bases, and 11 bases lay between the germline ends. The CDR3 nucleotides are TGTGCCAGCAGCGTCGTAGTAGGGGACACCGGGGAGCTGTTTTTT. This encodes CASSVVVGDTGELFF.

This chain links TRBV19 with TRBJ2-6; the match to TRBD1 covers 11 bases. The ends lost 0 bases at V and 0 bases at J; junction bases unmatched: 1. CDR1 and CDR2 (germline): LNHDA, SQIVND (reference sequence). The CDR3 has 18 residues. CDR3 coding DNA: TGTGCCAGTAGTATAGATGGGACAGGGGGCTCTGGGGCCAACGTCCTGACTTTC. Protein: CASSIDGTGGSGANVLTF.

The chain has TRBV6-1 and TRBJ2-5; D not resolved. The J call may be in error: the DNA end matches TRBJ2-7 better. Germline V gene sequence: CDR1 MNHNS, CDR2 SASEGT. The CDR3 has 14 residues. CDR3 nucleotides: TGTGCCAGCCAAGCCGGGTCCTTCCTGAGCGAGCAGTACTTC. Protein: CASQAGSFLSEQYF.

Written as DNA, the CDR3 is TGTGCCAGCAGCTTATGGTTCGGACAGGAGGGGCAGCCCCAGCATTTT. Translation gives CASSLWFGQEGQPQHF. The chain recombines TRBV7-2 with TRBJ1-5; 7 nucleotides line up with TRBD1. Trimming at V came to 2 bases and at J to 7 bases, leaving 11 bases not matched to a gene. This CDR3 comprises 16 residues. Germline V gene sequence: CDR1 SGHTA, CDR2 FQGNSA.

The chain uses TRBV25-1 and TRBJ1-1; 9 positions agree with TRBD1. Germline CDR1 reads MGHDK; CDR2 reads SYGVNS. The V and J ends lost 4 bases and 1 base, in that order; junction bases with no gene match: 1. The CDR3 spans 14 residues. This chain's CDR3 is CASSGTGENTEAFF. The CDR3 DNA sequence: TGTGCCAGCAGTGGGACAGGGGAGAACACTGAAGCTTTCTTT.

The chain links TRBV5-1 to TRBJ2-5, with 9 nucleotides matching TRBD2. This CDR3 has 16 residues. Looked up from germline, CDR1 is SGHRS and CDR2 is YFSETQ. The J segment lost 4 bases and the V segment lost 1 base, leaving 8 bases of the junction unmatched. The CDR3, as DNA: TGCGCCAGCAGCTTGAGAGGCGGGGGGGCCGCAGAGACCCAGTACTTC. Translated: CASSLRGGGAAETQYF.

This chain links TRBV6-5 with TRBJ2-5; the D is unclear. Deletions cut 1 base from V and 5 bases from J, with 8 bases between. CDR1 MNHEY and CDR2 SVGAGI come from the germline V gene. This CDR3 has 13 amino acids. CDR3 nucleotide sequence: TGTGCCAGCAGTTACTTAAGTCAGGAGACCCAGTACTTC. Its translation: CASSYLSQETQYF.

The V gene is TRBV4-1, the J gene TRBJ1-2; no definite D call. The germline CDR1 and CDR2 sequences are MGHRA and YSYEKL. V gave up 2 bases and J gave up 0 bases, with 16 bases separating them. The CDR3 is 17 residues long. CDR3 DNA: TGCGCCAGCAGCCAACCTCTTAGAGCGGGCCCTAACTATGGCTACACCTTC. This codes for CASSQPLRAGPNYGYTF.

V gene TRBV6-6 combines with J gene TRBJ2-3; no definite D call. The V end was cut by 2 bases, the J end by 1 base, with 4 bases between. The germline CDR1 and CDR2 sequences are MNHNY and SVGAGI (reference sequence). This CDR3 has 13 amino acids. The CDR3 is CASSYRGTDTQYF. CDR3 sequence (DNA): TGTGCCAGCAGTTACCGGGGCACAGATACGCAGTATTTT.

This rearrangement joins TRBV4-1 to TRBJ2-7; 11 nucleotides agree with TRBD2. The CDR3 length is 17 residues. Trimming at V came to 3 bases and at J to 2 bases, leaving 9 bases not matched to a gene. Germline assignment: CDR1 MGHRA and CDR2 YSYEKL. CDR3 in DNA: TGCGCCAGCAGCCACCTGGCACTAGCGGGGGCTACCTACGAGCAGTACTTC. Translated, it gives CASSHLALAGATYEQYF.

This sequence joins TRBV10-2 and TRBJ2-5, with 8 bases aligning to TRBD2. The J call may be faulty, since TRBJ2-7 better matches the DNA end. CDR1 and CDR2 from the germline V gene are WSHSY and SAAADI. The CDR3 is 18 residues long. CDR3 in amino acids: CASSEERGRDASSYEQYF. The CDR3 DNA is TGCGCCAGCAGTGAAGAGCGGGGGAGAGACGCGAGCTCCTACGAGCAGTACTTC.

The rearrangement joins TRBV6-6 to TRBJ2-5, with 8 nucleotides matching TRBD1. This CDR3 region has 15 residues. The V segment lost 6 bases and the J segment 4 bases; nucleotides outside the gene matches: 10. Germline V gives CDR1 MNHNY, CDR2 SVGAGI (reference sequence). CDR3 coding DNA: TGTGCCAGCAGAGTAAGGGTGACAGGGGTAGAGACCCAGTACTTC. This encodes CASRVRVTGVETQYF.

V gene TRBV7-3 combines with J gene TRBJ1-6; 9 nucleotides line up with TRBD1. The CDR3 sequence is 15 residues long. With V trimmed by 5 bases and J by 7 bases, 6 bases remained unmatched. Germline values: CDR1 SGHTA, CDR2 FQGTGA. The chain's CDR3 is CASSQGQGQNSPLHF. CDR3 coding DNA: TGTGCCAGCAGCCAAGGACAGGGGCAGAATTCACCCCTCCACTTT.

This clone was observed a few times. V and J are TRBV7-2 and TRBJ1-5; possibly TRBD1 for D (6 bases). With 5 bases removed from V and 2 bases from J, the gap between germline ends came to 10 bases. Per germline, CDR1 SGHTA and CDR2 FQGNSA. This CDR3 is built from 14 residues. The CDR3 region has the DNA TGTGCCAGCAGCCTTAGACAGGGCAATCAGCCCCAGCATTTT. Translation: CASSLRQGNQPQHF.

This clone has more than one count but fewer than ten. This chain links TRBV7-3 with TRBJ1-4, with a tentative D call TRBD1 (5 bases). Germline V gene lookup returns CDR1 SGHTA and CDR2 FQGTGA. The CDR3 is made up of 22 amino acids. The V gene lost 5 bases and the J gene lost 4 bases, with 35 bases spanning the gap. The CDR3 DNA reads TGTGCCAGCAGCCCAGAGGGAGTATTCCCAAAGGGGAGGGAAATTGATAATGAAAAACTGTTTTTT. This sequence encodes CASSPEGVFPKGREIDNEKLFF. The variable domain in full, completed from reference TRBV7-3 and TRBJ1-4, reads GAGVSQTPSNKVTEKGKYVELRCDPISGHTALYWYRQSLGQGPEFLIYFQGTGAADDSGLPNDRFFAVRPEGSVSTLKIQRTERGDSAVYLCASSPEGVFPKGREIDNEKLFFGSGTQLSVL.

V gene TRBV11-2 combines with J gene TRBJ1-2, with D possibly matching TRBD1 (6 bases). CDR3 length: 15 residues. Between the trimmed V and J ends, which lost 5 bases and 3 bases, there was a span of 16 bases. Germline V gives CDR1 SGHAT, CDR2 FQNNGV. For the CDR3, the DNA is TGTGCCAGCAGCCAAGCTGTGTCAGGGGACTATGGCTACACCTTC. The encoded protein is CASSQAVSGDYGYTF.

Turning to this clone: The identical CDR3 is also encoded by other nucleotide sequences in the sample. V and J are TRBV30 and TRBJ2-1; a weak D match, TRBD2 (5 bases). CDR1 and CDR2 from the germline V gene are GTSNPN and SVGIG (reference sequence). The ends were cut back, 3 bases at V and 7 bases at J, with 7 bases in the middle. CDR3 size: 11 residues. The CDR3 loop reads CAWSRGNEQFF. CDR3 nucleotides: TGTGCCTGGAGCCGGGGTAATGAGCAGTTCTTC.

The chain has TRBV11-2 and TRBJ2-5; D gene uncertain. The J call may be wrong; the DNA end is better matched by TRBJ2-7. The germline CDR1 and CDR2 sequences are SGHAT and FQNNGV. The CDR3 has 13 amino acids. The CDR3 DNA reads TGTGCCAGCAGCTTAGATCCTTTCTACGAGCAGTACTTC. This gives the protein CASSLDPFYEQYF.

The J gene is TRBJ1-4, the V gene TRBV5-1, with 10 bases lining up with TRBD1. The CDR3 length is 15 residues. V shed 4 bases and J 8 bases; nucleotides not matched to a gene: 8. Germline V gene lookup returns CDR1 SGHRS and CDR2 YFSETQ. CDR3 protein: CASSGTGTGEEKLFF. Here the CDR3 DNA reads TGCGCCAGCAGCGGGACCGGGACAGGGGAGGAAAAACTGTTTTTT.